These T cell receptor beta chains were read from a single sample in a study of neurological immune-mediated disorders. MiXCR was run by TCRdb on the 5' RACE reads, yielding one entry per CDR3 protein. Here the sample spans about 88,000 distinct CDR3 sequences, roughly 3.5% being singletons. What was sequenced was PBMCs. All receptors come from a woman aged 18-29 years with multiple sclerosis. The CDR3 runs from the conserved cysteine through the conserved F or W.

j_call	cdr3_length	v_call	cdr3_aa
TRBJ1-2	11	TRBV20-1	CSANEGYGYTF
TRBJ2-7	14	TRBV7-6	CASSQDTGGHEQYF
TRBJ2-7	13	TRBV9	CASSVGQFHEQYF
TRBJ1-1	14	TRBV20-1	CSARDGQSNTEAFF
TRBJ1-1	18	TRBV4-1	CASSQEARRTGIGTEAFF
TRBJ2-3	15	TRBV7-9	CASSLGTVKGDTQYF
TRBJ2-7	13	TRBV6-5	CASSYVREYEQYF
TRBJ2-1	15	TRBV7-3	CASSPLAGGNSEQFF
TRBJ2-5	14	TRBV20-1	CSARYSGSMKTQYF
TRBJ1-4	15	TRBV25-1	CASSDRQGAGEKLFF
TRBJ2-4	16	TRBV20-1	CSARPPGEWGKNIQYF
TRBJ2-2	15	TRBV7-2	CASSLARAGAGELFF
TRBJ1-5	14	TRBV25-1	CASSAQGAFQPQNF
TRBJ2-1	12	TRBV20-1	CSARAQATEQFF